The clone carrying this TCR beta chain was picked up one time. The record originates from a study of blood T cell repertoires in COVID-19. Turning to the study itself: Acute and convalescent COVID-19 specimens originated in the United States, Italy and Spain.

The authors' processing: Amplified reference gene primers provided the basis for estimating nucleated cell counts. Data came from immunoSEQ multiplex PCR; TCRdb stores just in-frame clones and leaves some out. V and J calls and clone size are as listed in that table; D and trimming were resolved from the DNA. Among hundreds of thousands of clones listed, about 91% were seen once. Seattle patients were enrolled while actively infected and followed longitudinally. Germline CDR1 and CDR2: SGHVS and FQNEAQ. The CDR3 contains 16 residues. V was clipped by 1 base and J by 0 bases, with 10 bases between them.

The sequencing sample was made of peripheral blood. The clonotype was recovered from a woman aged 25 to 39 with COVID-19, enrolled during active disease. V and J are TRBV7-8 and TRBJ2-4, with unresolved D. The CDR3 spells CASSLERSLAKNIQYF. The CDR3 DNA reads TGTGCCAGCAGCTTAGAGCGCTCCCTAGCCAAAAACATTCAGTACTTC.